This paragraph covers one T cell receptor beta chain sequence. Time point given: pre-treatment sample, taken before nivolumab and TIL therapy. Most excised metastases sampled were pleural nodules or supraclavicular lymph nodes. This sample stems from a study of TIL therapy for anti-PD-1-resistant metastatic lung cancer. Study information: Most patients had lung adenocarcinoma.

Sequencing used immunoSEQ v3. Sequencing depth was 1.9 million or so read pairs for survey level, roughly 4.5-6 million for deep. TCRdb keeps only in-frame clones here, not all; method: immunoSEQ multiplex PCR. This sample has 5,000 to 6,500 clones, with less than 70% found just once. The germline V gene has CDR1 MDHEN and CDR2 SYDVKM. V gave up 2 bases and J gave up 8 bases; unmatched junction bases: 6. The CDR3 is 15 amino acids. The origin of this receptor is a person aged 25-85 years with non-small cell lung cancer. The chain uses TRBV28 and TRBJ2-1; 10 positions agree with TRBD2. Sequencing was performed on tumor tissue, taken at baseline. The CDR3 sequence is CASSLPSGGLHEQFF. The CDR3 DNA reads TGTGCCAGCAGTTTACCTAGCGGGGGTCTCCATGAGCAGTTCTTC.